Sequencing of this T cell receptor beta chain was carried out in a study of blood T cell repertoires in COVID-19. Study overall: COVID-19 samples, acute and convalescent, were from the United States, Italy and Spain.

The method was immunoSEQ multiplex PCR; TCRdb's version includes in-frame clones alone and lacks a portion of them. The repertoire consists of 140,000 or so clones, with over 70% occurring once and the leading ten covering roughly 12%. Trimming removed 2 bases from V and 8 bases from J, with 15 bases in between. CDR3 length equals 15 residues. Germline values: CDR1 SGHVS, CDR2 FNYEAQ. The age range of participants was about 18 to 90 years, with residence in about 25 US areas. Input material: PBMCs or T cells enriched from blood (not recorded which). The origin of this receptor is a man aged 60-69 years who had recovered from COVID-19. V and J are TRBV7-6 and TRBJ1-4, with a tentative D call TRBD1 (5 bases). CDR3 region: CASSLSVQRGEKLFF. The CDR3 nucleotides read TGTGCCAGCAGCTTAAGTGTCCAAAGGGGCGAAAAACTGTTTTTT.